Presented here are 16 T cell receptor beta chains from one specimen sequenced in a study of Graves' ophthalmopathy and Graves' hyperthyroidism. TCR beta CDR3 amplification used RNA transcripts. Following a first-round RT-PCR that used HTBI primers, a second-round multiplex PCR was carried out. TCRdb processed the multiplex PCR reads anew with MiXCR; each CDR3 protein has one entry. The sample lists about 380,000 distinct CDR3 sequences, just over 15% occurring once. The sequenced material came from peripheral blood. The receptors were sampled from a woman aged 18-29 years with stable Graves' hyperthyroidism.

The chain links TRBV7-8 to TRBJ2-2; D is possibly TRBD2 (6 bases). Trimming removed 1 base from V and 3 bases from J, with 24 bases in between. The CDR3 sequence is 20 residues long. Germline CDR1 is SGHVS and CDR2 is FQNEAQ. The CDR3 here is CASSLGGGGWGTNDTGELFF. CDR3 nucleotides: TGTGCCAGCAGCTTAGGGGGAGGAGGGTGGGGGACGAACGACACCGGGGAGCTGTTTTTT.

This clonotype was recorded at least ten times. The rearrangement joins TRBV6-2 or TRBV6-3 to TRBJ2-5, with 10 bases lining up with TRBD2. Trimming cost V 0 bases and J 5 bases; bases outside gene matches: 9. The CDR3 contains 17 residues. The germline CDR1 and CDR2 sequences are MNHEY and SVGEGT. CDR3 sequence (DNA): TGTGCCAGCAGTTACTCGACTAGCGGGCCGATCTTGGAGACCCAGTACTTC. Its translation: CASSYSTSGPILETQYF.

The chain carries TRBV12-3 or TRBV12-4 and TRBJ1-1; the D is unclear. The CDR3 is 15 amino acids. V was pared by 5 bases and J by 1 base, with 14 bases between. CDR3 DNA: TGTGCCAGCAGTCCCCCGGGCCAGAGGAACACTGAAGCTTTCTTT. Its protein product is CASSPPGQRNTEAFF.

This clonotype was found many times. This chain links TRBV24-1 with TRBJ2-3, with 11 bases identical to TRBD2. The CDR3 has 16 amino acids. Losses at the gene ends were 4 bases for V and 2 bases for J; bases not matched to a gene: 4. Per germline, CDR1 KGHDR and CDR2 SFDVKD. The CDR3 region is CATSDSSGGYTDTQYF. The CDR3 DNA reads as TGTGCCACCAGTGACTCTAGCGGGGGGTACACAGATACGCAGTATTTT.

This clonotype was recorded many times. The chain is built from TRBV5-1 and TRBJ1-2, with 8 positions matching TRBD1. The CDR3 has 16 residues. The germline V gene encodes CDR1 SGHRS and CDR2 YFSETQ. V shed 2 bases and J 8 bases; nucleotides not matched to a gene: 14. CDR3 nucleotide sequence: TGCGCCAGCAGCTTTAATTCCGGGACAGGTGCTGGAGGCTACACCTTC. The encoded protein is CASSFNSGTGAGGYTF.

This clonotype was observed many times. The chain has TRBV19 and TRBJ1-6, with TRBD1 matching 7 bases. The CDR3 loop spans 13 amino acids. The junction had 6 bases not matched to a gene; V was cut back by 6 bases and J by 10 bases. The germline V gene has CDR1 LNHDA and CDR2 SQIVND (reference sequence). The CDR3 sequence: CASSLDRASPLHF. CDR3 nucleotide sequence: TGTGCCAGTAGCCTTGACAGGGCATCACCCCTCCACTTT.

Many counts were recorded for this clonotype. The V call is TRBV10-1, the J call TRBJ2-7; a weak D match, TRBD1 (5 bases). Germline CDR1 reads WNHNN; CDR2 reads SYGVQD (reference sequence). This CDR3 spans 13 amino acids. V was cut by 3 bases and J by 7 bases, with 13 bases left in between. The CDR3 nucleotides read TGCGCCAGCAGTGAACTGGGCACAGGAGAGCAGTACTTC. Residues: CASSELGTGEQYF.

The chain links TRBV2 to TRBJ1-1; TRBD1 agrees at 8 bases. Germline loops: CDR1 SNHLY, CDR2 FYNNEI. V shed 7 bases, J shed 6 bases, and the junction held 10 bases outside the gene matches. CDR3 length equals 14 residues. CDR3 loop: CASTGTGVLSEAFF. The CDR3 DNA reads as TGTGCCAGCACTGGGACAGGTGTGTTGTCTGAAGCTTTCTTT.

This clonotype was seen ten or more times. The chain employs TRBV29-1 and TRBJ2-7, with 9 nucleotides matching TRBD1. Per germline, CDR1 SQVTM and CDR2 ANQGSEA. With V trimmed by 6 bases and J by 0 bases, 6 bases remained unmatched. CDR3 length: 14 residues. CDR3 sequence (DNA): TGCAGCGTCGGGACAGGGACTTTCTCCTACGAGCAGTACTTC. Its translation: CSVGTGTFSYEQYF.

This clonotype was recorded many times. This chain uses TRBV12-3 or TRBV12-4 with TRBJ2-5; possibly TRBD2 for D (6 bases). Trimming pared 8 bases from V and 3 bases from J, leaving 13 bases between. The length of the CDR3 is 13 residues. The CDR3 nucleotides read TGTGCCAGCGGGATAGCGGAAAAAGAGACCCAGTACTTC. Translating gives CASGIAEKETQYF.

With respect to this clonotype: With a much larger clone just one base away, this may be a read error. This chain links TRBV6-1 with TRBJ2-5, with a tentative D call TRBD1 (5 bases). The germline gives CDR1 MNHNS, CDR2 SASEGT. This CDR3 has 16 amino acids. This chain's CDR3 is CASSPRAAAYQETKYF. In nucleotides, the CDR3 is TGTGCCAGCAGTCCCAGGGCGGCAGCGTACCAAGAGACCAAGTACTTC.

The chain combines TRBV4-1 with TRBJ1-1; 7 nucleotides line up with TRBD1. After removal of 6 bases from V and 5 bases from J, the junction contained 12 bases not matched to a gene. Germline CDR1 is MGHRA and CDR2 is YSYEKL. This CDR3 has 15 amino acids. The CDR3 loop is CASRKPTGDQTEAFF. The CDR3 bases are TGCGCCAGCAGAAAGCCTACAGGGGATCAGACTGAAGCTTTCTTT.

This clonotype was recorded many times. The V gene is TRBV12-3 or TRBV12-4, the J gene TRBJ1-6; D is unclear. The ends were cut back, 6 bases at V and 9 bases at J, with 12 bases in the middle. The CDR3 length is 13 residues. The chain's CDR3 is CASSLTEISPLHF. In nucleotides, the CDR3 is TGTGCCAGCAGCTTAACCGAGATTTCACCCCTCCACTTT.

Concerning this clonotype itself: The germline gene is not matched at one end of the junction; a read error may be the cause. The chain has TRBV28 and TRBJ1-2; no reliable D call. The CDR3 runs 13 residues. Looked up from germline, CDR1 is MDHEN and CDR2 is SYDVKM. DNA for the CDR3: TGTGCCAGCAGCGTCGGACCGAACTATGCCTACACCTTC. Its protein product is CASSVGPNYAYTF.

The CDR3: CASSEGDRGYYGYTF. The CDR3 region has the DNA TGTGCCAGCAGTGAGGGGGACAGGGGGTACTATGGCTACACCTTC. The chain combines TRBV6-1 with TRBJ1-2, with TRBD1 matching over 11 bases. CDR3 length equals 15 residues. CDR1 is MNHNS and CDR2 is SASEGT in the germline V gene. V trimming: 3 bases; J trimming: 3 bases; junction bases outside the gene matches: 3.

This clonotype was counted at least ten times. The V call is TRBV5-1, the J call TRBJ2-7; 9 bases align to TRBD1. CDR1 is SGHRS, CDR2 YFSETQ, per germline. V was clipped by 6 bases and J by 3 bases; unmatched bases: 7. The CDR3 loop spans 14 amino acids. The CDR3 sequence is CASTRGTGIYEQYF. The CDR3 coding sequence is TGCGCCAGCACCCGGGGGACAGGGATCTACGAGCAGTACTTC.